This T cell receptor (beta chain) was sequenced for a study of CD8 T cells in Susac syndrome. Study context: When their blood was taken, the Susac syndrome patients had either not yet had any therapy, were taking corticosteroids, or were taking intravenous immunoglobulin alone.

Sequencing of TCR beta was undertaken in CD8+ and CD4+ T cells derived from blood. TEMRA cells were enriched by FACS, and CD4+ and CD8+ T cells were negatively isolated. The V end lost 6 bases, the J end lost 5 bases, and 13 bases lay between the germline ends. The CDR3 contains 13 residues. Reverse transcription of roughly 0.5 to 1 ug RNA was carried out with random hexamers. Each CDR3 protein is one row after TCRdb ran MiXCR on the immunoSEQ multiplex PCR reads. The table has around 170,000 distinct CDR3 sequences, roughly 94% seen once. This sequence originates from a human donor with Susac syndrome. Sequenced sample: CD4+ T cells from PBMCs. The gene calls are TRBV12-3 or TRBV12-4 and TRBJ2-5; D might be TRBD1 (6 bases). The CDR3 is CASSLRQAETQYF. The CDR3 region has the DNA TGTGCCAGCAGCTTGAGACAGGCGGAGACCCAGTACTTC.